Each of the 25 T cell receptor beta chains below was sequenced from the same sample in a study of cytomegalovirus exposure and HLA in healthy donors (TCRdb year 2017). Receptor libraries were prepared by the immunoSEQ multiplex PCR assay. For the multiplex PCR, a mixture combining 60 forward primers for TCR Vbeta segments and 13 reverse primers for TCR Jbeta segments was used. TCRdb limited this immuneACCESS table to in-frame rearrangements with V and J called. A share of clones is missing; checked studies link under half to unresolved V genes, and the rest is unexplained. The sample table holds about 130,000 clones, of which 80% to 90% were seen once. The ten biggest clones cover 5.9% of the sample. Source material: PBMCs. These receptors were taken from a woman in her forties in good health and CMV-seropositive.

The chain carries TRBV7-3 and TRBJ2-3; 7 nucleotides agree with TRBD2. From germline, CDR1 is SGHTA and CDR2 FQGTGA. With V trimmed by 1 base and J by 0 bases, 4 bases remained unmatched. This CDR3 is 16 amino acids long. CDR3 in amino acids: CASSLRISGSTDTQYF. CDR3 DNA: TGTGCCAGCAGCTTAAGGATTAGCGGGAGCACAGATACGCAGTATTTT.

The gene calls are TRBV7-9 and TRBJ2-7; D not certain. Germline CDR1 is SEHNR and CDR2 is FQNEAQ (reference sequence). The V end lost 5 bases, the J end lost 5 bases, and 13 bases lay between the germline ends. This CDR3 region has 13 residues. The CDR3 DNA reads as TGTGCCAGCAGCCCCCGCGGCTACCACGAGCAGTACTTC. Protein: CASSPRGYHEQYF.

CDR3 nucleotides: TGCGCCAGCAGCTTGGCGGGAACCGGGGAGCTGTTTTTT. Amino acids: CASSLAGTGELFF. The rearrangement uses TRBV5-1 and TRBJ2-2; possibly TRBD2 for D (5 bases). The V gene's germline CDR1 is SGHRS and CDR2 YFSETQ. The CDR3 sequence is 13 residues long. Trimming took 0 bases from V and 5 from J, leaving 5 bases between them.

The chain employs TRBV7-3 and TRBJ2-3; 7 positions match TRBD2. Germline V CDR1 and CDR2: SGHTA, FQGTGA. V was pared by 5 bases and J by 1 base, with 9 bases of the junction left unmatched. The CDR3 runs 16 residues. The CDR3, as DNA: TGTGCCAGCAGCCCCATAGGGAGCGGGGGCACAGATACGCAGTATTTT. Its translation is CASSPIGSGGTDTQYF.

On this clone itself: The junction and the germline gene differ at one end; a read error may be behind it. CDR3 in DNA: TGTGCCAGCAGCCCAGGTCGGGGTCAGGGGTACAATGGGCAGTTCTTC. It yields the protein CASSPGRGQGYNGQFF. The chain couples TRBV13 to TRBJ2-1; possible D gene TRBD1, 6 bases. This CDR3 is built from 16 residues. Looked up from germline, CDR1 is PRHDT and CDR2 is FYEKMQ (reference sequence).

The chain is built from TRBV5-1 and TRBJ2-4; 10 nucleotides line up with TRBD1. The CDR3 is made up of 14 amino acids. Germline V gene data show CDR1 as SGHRS and CDR2 as YFSETQ. Losses at the gene ends were 3 bases for V and 7 bases for J; bases not matched to a gene: 4. The CDR3 loop reads CASSSTGGWNIQYF. The CDR3 DNA reads TGCGCCAGCAGCTCGACAGGGGGCTGGAACATTCAGTACTTC.

This chain uses TRBV27 with TRBJ1-2, with D perhaps TRBD1 (5 bases). V lost 7 bases and J lost 4, with 13 bases in between. CDR3 length: 13 amino acids. CDR1 is MNHEY, CDR2 SMNVEV, per germline (reference sequence). The CDR3 reads CASKRGAGYGYTF. The CDR3 DNA reads TGTGCCAGCAAAAGGGGCGCTGGCTATGGCTACACCTTC.

The V call is TRBV19, the J call TRBJ2-7; D gene unclear. The germline CDR1 and CDR2 sequences are LNHDA and SQIVND (reference sequence). V was pared by 3 bases and J by 1 base, with 10 bases between. The CDR3 is made up of 14 amino acids. The CDR3 sequence: CASSMVAGSYEQYF. The CDR3 DNA follows: TGTGCCAGTAGTATGGTGGCAGGATCCTACGAGCAGTACTTC.

The V gene is TRBV7-9, the J gene TRBJ1-2; D is uncertain. Germline V lookup: CDR1 SEHNR, CDR2 FQNEAQ (reference sequence). This CDR3 has 12 amino acids. V was trimmed by 2 bases and J by 10 bases, leaving 11 bases between them. The CDR3 here is CASSLTEDDYTF. The CDR3, as DNA: TGTGCCAGCAGCTTAACGGAGGATGACTACACCTTC.

There are a few counts of this clone. The chain joins TRBV29-1 to TRBJ2-7, with D perhaps matching TRBD2 (5 bases). With 5 bases removed from V and 3 bases from J, the gap between germline ends came to 14 bases. The CDR3 is made up of 13 amino acids. CDR1 is SQVTM, CDR2 ANQGSEA, per germline. This CDR3 is CSVLGRRNYEQYF. The CDR3 coding sequence is TGCAGCGTTCTTGGACGGAGGAACTACGAGCAGTACTTC.

This chain uses TRBV4-3 with TRBJ2-6; 9 positions agree with TRBD1. The length of the CDR3 is 15 residues. The germline V gene encodes CDR1 LGHNA and CDR2 YSLEER. With V trimmed by 8 bases and J by 1 base, 3 bases remained unmatched. This CDR3 reads CASGTGRSGANVLTF. The CDR3 DNA is TGCGCCAGCGGGACAGGGAGGTCTGGGGCCAACGTCCTGACTTTC.

The gene calls are TRBV5-4 and TRBJ2-1; 12 positions agree with TRBD2. J lost 4 bases, V lost 1 base, and 3 bases had no gene match. CDR3 size: 16 residues. CDR1 and CDR2 (germline): SGHNT, YYREEE (reference sequence). In DNA, the CDR3 is TGTGCCAGCAGCTTGCCGACTAGCGGGGGATACAATGAGCAGTTCTTC. Its protein product is CASSLPTSGGYNEQFF.

This sequence joins TRBV6-1 and TRBJ1-2, with D unresolved. V was clipped by 3 bases and J by 0 bases, with 8 bases between them. The CDR3 has 14 amino acids. The germline gives CDR1 MNHNS, CDR2 SASEGT. The CDR3 protein is CASSEASPNYGYTF. The CDR3 DNA reads as TGTGCCAGCAGTGAGGCCAGTCCTAACTATGGCTACACCTTC.

This clone is a singleton in its sample. The chain couples TRBV27 to TRBJ2-5, with 7 bases fitting TRBD2. Unmatched junction bases numbered 2, after V lost 0 bases and J lost 1 base. This CDR3 is built from 15 residues. Germline values: CDR1 MNHEY, CDR2 SMNVEV (reference sequence). CDR3 bases: TGTGCCAGCAGTTTATCCCTAGCGGCCCAAGAGACCCAGTACTTC. Amino acids: CASSLSLAAQETQYF.

In its sample, this clone was seen a few times. The gene calls are TRBV29-1 and TRBJ2-1; D is possibly TRBD1 (5 bases). The CDR3 loop spans 11 amino acids. V lost 7 bases and J lost 3, with 7 bases in between. Germline CDR1 is SQVTM and CDR2 is ANQGSEA. The CDR3: CSADSYNEQFF. The CDR3 nucleotides are TGCAGCGCTGACAGCTACAATGAGCAGTTCTTC.

This chain joins TRBV5-6 and TRBJ2-6; D is uncertain. V lost 4 bases and J 2 bases, leaving 16 bases between the germline ends. Germline V gene lookup returns CDR1 SGHDT and CDR2 YYEEEE. The CDR3 totals 17 residues. CDR3 in amino acids: CASSPPEITAGANVLTF. In DNA form, the CDR3 reads TGTGCCAGCAGCCCTCCTGAGATAACGGCTGGGGCCAACGTCCTGACTTTC. The full variable domain, in which reference TRBV5-6 and TRBJ2-6 provide the parts outside the CDR3, is DAGVTQSPTHLIKTRGQQVTLRCSPKSGHDTVSWYQQALGQGPQFIFQYYEEEERQRGNFPDRFSGHQFPNYSSELNVNALLLGDSALYLCASSPPEITAGANVLTFGAGSRLTVL.

This chain joins TRBV5-1 and TRBJ2-7; a possible D gene is TRBD2 (5 bases). In germline, CDR1 is SGHRS, CDR2 YFSETQ. This CDR3 has 14 amino acids. V lost 0 bases and J lost 5, with 12 bases in between. The chain's CDR3 is CASSLDEGLDEQYF. CDR3 coding DNA: TGCGCCAGCAGCTTGGATGAGGGCCTAGACGAGCAGTACTTC.

V gene TRBV9 combines with J gene TRBJ2-7; D perhaps matches TRBD2 (6 bases). From germline, CDR1 is SGDLS and CDR2 YYNGEE. The CDR3 runs 15 residues. The V end was cut by 3 bases, the J end by 3 bases, with 16 bases between. The CDR3 bases are TGTGCCAGCAGCGCTGGGACTCTAGGTAACTACGAGCAGTACTTC. As protein: CASSAGTLGNYEQYF.

The V gene is TRBV2, the J gene TRBJ1-2, with TRBD1 identical over 8 bases. Looked up from germline, CDR1 is SNHLY and CDR2 is FYNNEI. The J segment lost 8 bases and the V segment lost 0 bases, leaving 2 bases of the junction unmatched. The CDR3 runs to 13 residues. CDR3 amino acids: CASSEARGQGYTF. The CDR3 nucleotides read TGTGCCAGCAGTGAAGCCAGGGGGCAGGGCTACACCTTC.

This clone occurred once. V and J are TRBV6-7 and TRBJ2-5; TRBD2 matches at 7 bases. TRBV6-7 is an ORF, and what it does is uncertain. V dropped 11 bases and J dropped 0; count of bases not matched to a gene: 3. The CDR3 has 12 amino acids. The CDR3 DNA is TGTGCCGGGGGGGGACACCAAGAGACCCAGTACTTC. Protein: CAGGGHQETQYF.

The chain recombines TRBV9 with TRBJ2-5; TRBD2 might be the D (6 bases). The CDR3 has 14 amino acids. CDR1 and CDR2 (germline): SGDLS, YYNGEE. With 0 bases removed from V and 4 bases from J, the gap between germline ends came to 10 bases. CDR3 nucleotides: TGTGCCAGCAGCGTAGGATCAGCGGGAGAGACCCAGTACTTC. Encoded protein: CASSVGSAGETQYF.

CDR3 nucleotide sequence: TGTGCCAGCAGCATGTGGGGGGGAAATAGACTTTTCGACGAGCAGTACTTC. Protein: CASSMWGGNRLFDEQYF. The chain carries TRBV7-9 and TRBJ2-7; 7 bases are shared with TRBD2. CDR1 is SEHNR, CDR2 FQNEAQ, per germline (reference sequence). The V and J ends lost 5 bases and 5 bases, in that order; junction bases with no gene match: 18. The CDR3 covers 17 residues.

The gene calls are TRBV5-4 and TRBJ2-7, with D maybe TRBD1 (5 bases). The CDR3 sequence is 16 residues long. With 2 bases removed from V and 6 bases from J, the gap between germline ends came to 21 bases. Germline V gene lookup returns CDR1 SGHNT and CDR2 YYREEE (reference sequence). The CDR3 loop reads CASSLGHSLSGCEQYF. CDR3 DNA sequence: TGTGCCAGCAGCTTAGGACACTCACTCTCTGGTTGCGAGCAGTACTTC.

Only a few counts were recorded for this clone. CDR3: CASSRTGSEAFF. Written as DNA, the CDR3 is TGTGCCAGCAGCCGGACAGGGTCTGAAGCTTTCTTT. V gene TRBV27 combines with J gene TRBJ1-1; 8 nucleotides agree with TRBD1. After removal of 6 bases from V and 6 bases from J, the junction contained 3 bases not matched to a gene. This CDR3 is 12 amino acids long. Germline CDR1 and CDR2: MNHEY and SMNVEV (reference sequence).

The chain joins TRBV7-3 to TRBJ1-2; D not certain. Between the trimmed V and J ends, which lost 5 bases and 3 bases, there was a span of 10 bases. CDR1 SGHTA and CDR2 FQGTGA come from the germline V gene. The CDR3 has 13 amino acids. CDR3 protein: CASSPYEDYGYTF. The CDR3 DNA is TGTGCCAGCAGCCCCTACGAGGACTATGGCTACACCTTC. The full variable domain, completed using reference TRBV7-3 and TRBJ1-2, is GAGVSQTPSNKVTEKGKYVELRCDPISGHTALYWYRQSLGQGPEFLIYFQGTGAADDSGLPNDRFFAVRPEGSVSTLKIQRTERGDSAVYLCASSPYEDYGYTFGSGTRLTVV.